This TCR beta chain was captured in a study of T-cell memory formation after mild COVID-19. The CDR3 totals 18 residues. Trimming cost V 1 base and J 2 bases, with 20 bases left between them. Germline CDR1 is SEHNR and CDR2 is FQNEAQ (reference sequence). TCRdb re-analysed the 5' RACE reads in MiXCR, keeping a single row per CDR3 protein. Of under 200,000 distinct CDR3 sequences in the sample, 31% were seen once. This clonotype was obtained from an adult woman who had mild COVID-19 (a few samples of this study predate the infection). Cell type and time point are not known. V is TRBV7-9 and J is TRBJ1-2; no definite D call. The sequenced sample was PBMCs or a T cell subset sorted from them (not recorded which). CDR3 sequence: CASSLVGPREGSNYGYTF. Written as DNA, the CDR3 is TGTGCCAGCAGCTTAGTAGGCCCCCGTGAGGGATCCAACTATGGCTACACCTTC.